This T cell receptor (beta chain) was recorded in a study of beta chain features in type 1 diabetes. Overall study results and limits: PCR might show a preference for shorter templates, equally across patients and controls. Moderate yet significant TCRB CDR3 shortening was seen in Type 1 diabetes patients in all four CD4+ subsets.

Expressed TCRB transcripts were sequenced because the entire RNA isolate underwent reverse transcription. Naive, central memory and regulatory T cell samples yielded around 3.5 million reads on average. Measured with immunoSEQ multiplex PCR; TCRdb has only the in-frame clones, and not every one. The data show roughly 300,000 clones, around 15% seen once. This clone was seen only a few times. What it binds is not known. The V gene's germline CDR1 is SGHRS and CDR2 YFSETQ. The CDR3 length is 15 residues. Trimming removed 0 bases from V and 2 bases from J, with 9 bases in between. Specimen: central memory CD4+ T cells from blood. The source is a man aged 25-45 years in good health. The chain combines TRBV5-1 with TRBJ1-5; D gene unclear. CDR3 region: CASSLGGVGNQPQHF. CDR3 bases: TGCGCCAGCAGCTTGGGCGGGGTTGGCAATCAGCCCCAGCATTTT. Full variable domain (missing parts from reference TRBV5-1 and TRBJ1-5): KAGVTQTPRYLIKTRGQQVTLSCSPISGHRSVSWYQQTPGQGLQFLFEYFSETQRNKGNFPGRFSGRQFSNSRSEMNVSTLELGDSALYLCASSLGGVGNQPQHFGDGTRLSIL.